This record concerns one T cell receptor (beta chain) sequence. CDR1 and CDR2 from the germline V gene are LNHDA and SQIVND (reference sequence). Trimming took 3 bases from V and 4 from J; bases not matched to a gene: 6. This CDR3 region has 16 residues. These data are taken from a study of blood T cell repertoires in COVID-19. Study-level information: Both acute and convalescent COVID-19 samples were obtained from the United States, Italy and Spain.

Assay used: immunoSEQ multiplex PCR; TCRdb lists only in-frame clones, some missing. The repertoire consists of 300,000 to 400,000 clones, with 90% occurring once and the leading ten covering less than 3%. The chain is built from TRBV19 and TRBJ2-1, with 10 bases identical to TRBD2. This TCR was sampled from a woman aged 25-40 years with COVID-19, enrolled during active disease. Input material: peripheral blood. In nucleotides, the CDR3 is TGTGCCAGTAGTATCAGTAGCGGGAGGTCGTACAATGAGCAGTTCTTC. Its translation is CASSISSGRSYNEQFF.